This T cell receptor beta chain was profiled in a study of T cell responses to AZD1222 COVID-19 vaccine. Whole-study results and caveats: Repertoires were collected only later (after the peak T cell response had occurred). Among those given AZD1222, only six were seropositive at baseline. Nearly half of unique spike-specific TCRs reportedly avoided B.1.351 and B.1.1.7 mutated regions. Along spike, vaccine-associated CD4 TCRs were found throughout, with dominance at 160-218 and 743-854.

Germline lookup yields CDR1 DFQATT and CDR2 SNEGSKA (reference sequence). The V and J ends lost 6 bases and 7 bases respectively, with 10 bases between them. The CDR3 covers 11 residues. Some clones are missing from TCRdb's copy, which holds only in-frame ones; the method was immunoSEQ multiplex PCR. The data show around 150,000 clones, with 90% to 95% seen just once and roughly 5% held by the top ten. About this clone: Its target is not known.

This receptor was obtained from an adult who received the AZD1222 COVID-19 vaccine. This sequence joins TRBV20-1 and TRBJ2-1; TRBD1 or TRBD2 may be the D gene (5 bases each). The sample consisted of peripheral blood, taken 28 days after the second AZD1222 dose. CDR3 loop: CSAPWGNEQFF. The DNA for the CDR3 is TGCAGTGCCCCGTGGGGGAATGAGCAGTTCTTC.